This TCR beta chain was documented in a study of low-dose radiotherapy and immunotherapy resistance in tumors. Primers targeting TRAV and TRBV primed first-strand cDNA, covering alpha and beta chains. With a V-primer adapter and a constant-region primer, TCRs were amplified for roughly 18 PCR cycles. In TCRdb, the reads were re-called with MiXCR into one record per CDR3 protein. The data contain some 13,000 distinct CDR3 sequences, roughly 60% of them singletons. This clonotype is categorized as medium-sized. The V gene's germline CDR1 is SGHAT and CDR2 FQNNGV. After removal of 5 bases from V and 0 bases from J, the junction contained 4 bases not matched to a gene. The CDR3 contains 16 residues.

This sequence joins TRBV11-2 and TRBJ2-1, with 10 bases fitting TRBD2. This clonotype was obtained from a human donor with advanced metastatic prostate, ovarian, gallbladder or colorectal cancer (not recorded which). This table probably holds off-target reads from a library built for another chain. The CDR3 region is CASSVIAGGSYNEQFF. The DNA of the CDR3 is TGTGCCAGCAGCGTTATAGCGGGAGGCTCCTACAATGAGCAGTTCTTC.